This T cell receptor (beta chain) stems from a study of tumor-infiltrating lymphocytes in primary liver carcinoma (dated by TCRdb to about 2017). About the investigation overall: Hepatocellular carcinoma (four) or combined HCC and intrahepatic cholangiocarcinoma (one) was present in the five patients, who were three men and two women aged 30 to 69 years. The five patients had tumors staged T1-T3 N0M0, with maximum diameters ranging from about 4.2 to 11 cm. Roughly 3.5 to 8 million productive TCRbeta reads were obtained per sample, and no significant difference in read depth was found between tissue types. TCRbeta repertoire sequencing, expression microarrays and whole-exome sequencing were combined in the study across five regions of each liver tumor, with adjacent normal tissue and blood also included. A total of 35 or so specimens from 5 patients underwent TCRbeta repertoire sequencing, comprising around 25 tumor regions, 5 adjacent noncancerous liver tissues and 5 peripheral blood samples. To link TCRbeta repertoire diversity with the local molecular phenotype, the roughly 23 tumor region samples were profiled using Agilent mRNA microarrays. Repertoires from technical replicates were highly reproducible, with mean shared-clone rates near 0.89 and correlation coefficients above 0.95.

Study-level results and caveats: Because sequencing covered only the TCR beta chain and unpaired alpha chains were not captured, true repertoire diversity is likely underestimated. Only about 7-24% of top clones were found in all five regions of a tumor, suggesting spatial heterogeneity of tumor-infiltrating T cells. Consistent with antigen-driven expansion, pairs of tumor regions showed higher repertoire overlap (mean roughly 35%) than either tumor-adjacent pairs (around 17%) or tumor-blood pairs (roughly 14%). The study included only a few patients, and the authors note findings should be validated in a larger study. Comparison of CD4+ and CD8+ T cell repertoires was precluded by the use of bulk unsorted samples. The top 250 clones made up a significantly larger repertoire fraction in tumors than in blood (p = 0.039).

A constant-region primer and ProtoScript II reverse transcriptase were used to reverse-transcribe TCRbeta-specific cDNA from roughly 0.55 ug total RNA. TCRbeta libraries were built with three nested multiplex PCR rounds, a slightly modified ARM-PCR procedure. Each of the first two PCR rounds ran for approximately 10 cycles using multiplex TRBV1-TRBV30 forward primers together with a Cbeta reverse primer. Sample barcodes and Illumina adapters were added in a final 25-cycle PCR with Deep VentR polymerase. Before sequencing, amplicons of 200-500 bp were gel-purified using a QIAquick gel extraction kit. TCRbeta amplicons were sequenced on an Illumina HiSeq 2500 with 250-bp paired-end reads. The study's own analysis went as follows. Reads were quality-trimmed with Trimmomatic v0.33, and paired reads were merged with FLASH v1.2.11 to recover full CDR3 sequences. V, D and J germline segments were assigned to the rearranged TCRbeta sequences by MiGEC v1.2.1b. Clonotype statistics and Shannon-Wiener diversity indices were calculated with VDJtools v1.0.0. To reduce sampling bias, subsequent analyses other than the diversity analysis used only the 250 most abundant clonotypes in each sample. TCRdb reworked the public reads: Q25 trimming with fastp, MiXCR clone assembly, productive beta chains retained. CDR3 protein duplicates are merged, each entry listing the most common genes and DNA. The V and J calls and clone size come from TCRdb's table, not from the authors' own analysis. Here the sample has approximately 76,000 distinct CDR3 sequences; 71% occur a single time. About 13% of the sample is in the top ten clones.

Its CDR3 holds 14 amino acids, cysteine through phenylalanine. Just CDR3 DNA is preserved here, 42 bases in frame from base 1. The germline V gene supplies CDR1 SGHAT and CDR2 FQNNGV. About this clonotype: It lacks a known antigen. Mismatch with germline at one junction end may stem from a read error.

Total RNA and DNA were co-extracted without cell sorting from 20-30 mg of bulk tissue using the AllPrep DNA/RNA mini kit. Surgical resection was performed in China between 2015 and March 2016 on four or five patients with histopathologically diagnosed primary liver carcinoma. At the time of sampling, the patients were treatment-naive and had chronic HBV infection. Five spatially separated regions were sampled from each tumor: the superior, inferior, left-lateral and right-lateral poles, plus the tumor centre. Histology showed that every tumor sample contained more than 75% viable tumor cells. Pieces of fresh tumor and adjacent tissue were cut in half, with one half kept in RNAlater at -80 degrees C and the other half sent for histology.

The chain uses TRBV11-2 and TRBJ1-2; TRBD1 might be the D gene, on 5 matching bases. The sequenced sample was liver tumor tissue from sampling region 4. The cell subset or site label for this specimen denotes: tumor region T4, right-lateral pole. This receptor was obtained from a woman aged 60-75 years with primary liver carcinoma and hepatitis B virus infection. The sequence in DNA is TGTGCCAACAGCGGGGACTGGCAAGACTATGGCTACGCCTTC. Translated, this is CANSGDWQDYGYAF.